The clone carrying this T cell receptor beta chain showed up just once. This specimen belongs to a study of OX40 agonist ivuxolimab in advanced cancers. Trimming took 6 bases from V and 3 from J, leaving 20 bases between them. The CDR3 contains 16 residues. Germline CDR1 reads SGHTA; CDR2 reads FQGNSA. Some clones are missing from TCRdb's copy, which holds only in-frame ones; the method was immunoSEQ multiplex PCR. Of fewer than 90,000 clones listed, more than 75% are singletons. The origin of this receptor is an adult with an advanced solid tumor such as melanoma, head and neck, liver or kidney cancer. The source was CD4+ or CD8+ T cells sorted from blood, collected in a trial of the OX40 agonist ivuxolimab. The chain joins TRBV7-2 to TRBJ2-5; perhaps TRBD2 as D (7 bases). The CDR3 protein is CASRRGGGRVKETQYF. The CDR3 DNA follows: TGTGCCAGCAGAAGGGGCGGGGGCAGGGTGAAAGAGACCCAGTACTTC.